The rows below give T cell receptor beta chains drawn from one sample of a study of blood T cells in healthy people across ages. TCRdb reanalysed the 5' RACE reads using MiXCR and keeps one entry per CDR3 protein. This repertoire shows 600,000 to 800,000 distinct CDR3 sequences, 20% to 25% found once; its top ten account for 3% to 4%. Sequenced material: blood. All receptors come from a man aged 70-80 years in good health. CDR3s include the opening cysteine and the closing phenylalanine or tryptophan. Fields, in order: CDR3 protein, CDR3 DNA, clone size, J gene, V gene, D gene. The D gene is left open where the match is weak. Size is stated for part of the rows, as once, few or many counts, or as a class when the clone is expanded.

CDR3: CASSDPGLLYNEQFF
DNA: TGTGCCAGCAGTGACCCGGGACTCCTCTACAATGAGCAGTTCTTC
size: NA
J: TRBJ2-1
V: TRBV6-1
D: NA

CDR3: CSARGEETQYF
DNA: TGCAGTGCTAGAGGAGAAGAGACCCAGTACTTC
size: many
J: TRBJ2-5
V: TRBV20-1
D: NA

CDR3: CASSQVRERGDEQFF
DNA: TGTGCCAGCAGCCAAGTCCGGGAGAGGGGTGATGAGCAGTTCTTC
size: few
J: TRBJ2-1
V: TRBV14
D: NA

CDR3: CASSLGTLAKNIQYF
DNA: TGTGCCAGCAGCTTAGGAACCTTAGCCAAAAACATTCAGTACTTC
size: many
J: TRBJ2-4
V: TRBV7-2
D: NA

CDR3: CASSLGDTGNQPQHF
DNA: TGCGCCAGCAGCTTGGGAGACACGGGGAATCAGCCCCAGCATTTT
size: few
J: TRBJ1-5
V: TRBV5-1
D: NA

CDR3: CASSGRGAKNIQYF
DNA: TGTGCCAGCAGCGGCCGGGGGGCCAAAAACATTCAGTACTTC
size: many
J: TRBJ2-4
V: TRBV5-6
D: NA

CDR3: CASSLDGTGTYEQYF
DNA: TGTGCCAGCAGCTTAGACGGGACAGGGACCTACGAGCAGTACTTC
size: NA
J: TRBJ2-7
V: TRBV11-1
D: TRBD1

CDR3: CSAESLGGHNEQFF
DNA: TGCAGTGCAGAAAGCCTCGGCGGGCACAATGAGCAGTTCTTC
size: many
J: TRBJ2-1
V: TRBV20-1
D: NA

CDR3: CASRSHNEQFF
DNA: TGTGCCAGCAGGAGTCATAATGAGCAGTTCTTC
size: few
J: TRBJ2-1
V: TRBV6-4
D: NA

CDR3: CSAYTGTGVYGYTF
DNA: TGCAGTGCTTACACCGGGACAGGAGTCTATGGCTACACCTTC
size: NA
J: TRBJ1-2
V: TRBV20-1
D: TRBD1

CDR3: CASRTISTDTQYF
DNA: TGTGCCAGCAGAACGATAAGCACAGATACGCAGTATTTT
size: NA
J: TRBJ2-3
V: TRBV28
D: NA

CDR3: CASSLGQGGGYEQYF
DNA: TGTGCCAGCAGCTTAGGACAGGGCGGGGGGTACGAGCAGTACTTC
size: NA
J: TRBJ2-7
V: TRBV7-6
D: NA

CDR3: CASSYSGSGVRIQYF
DNA: TGTGCCAGCAGTTACTCGGGTAGCGGGGTCAGGATTCAGTACTTC
size: NA
J: TRBJ2-4
V: TRBV6-5
D: TRBD2

CDR3: CAMGGPGQSLSGANVLTF
DNA: TGTGCCATGGGGGGACCAGGACAGAGCCTCTCTGGGGCCAACGTCCTGACTTTC
size: few
J: TRBJ2-6
V: TRBV10-3
D: NA

CDR3: CASSPITGGEGTQYF
DNA: TGTGCCAGCAGCCCAATAACAGGGGGCGAGGGGACCCAGTACTTC
size: few
J: TRBJ2-5
V: TRBV3-1
D: TRBD1

CDR3: CASSLDSRTPLNTGELFF
DNA: TGTGCCAGCAGCTTAGATTCCCGAACCCCTTTGAACACCGGGGAGCTGTTTTTT
size: NA
J: TRBJ2-2
V: TRBV11-2
D: NA

CDR3: CATSRVTQEDQPQHF
DNA: TGTGCCACCAGCAGAGTAACACAGGAAGACCAGCCCCAGCATTTT
size: NA
J: TRBJ1-5
V: TRBV15
D: NA

CDR3: CASSIGSGSHEQYF
DNA: TGTGCCAGTAGTATTGGCTCTGGTTCCCACGAGCAGTACTTC
size: NA
J: TRBJ2-7
V: TRBV19
D: NA

CDR3: CASSAGQAHQETQYF
DNA: TGTGCCAGCAGTGCGGGACAGGCGCACCAAGAGACCCAGTACTTC
size: few
J: TRBJ2-5
V: TRBV25-1
D: TRBD1

CDR3: CASSQAGSNGYTF
DNA: TGTGCCAGCAGTCAAGCAGGGTCTAATGGCTACACCTTC
size: few
J: TRBJ1-2
V: TRBV6-5
D: NA

CDR3: CASSLTPDPEQYF
DNA: TGTGCCAGCAGCTTGACCCCAGATCCCGAGCAGTACTTC
size: NA
J: TRBJ2-7
V: TRBV5-5
D: NA

CDR3: CSARDFRGRNEQYF
DNA: TGCAGTGCTAGAGATTTCAGGGGGCGAAACGAGCAGTACTTC
size: NA
J: TRBJ2-7
V: TRBV20-1
D: TRBD1

CDR3: CASSNLEDTQYF
DNA: TGTGCCAGCAGCAACCTTGAAGATACGCAGTATTTT
size: NA
J: TRBJ2-3
V: TRBV21-1
D: NA

CDR3: CASTRGVQRQDKTEAFF
DNA: TGTGCCAGCACCCGGGGGGTACAACGACAGGATAAGACTGAAGCTTTCTTT
size: few
J: TRBJ1-1
V: TRBV6-1
D: NA

CDR3: CSARETGGFNQPQHF
DNA: TGCAGTGCTAGAGAGACAGGGGGATTCAATCAGCCCCAGCATTTT
size: NA
J: TRBJ1-5
V: TRBV20-1
D: TRBD1

CDR3: CASSKLVIPDTQYF
DNA: TGTGCCAGCAGCAAGCTAGTGATTCCAGATACGCAGTATTTT
size: NA
J: TRBJ2-3
V: TRBV7-3
D: NA

CDR3: CSATTIDREQFF
DNA: TGCAGTGCTACCACTATAGATAGGGAGCAGTTCTTC
size: NA
J: TRBJ2-1
V: TRBV20-1
D: NA

CDR3: CASSTDGAGRTQYF
DNA: TGTGCCAGCAGCACGGACGGGGCCGGTCGGACCCAGTACTTC
size: few
J: TRBJ2-5
V: TRBV7-2
D: NA

CDR3: CATRQGLGETQYF
DNA: TGTGCCACCAGACAGGGTCTAGGAGAGACCCAGTACTTC
size: few
J: TRBJ2-5
V: TRBV10-3
D: TRBD1

CDR3: CAIKVGDLNTEAFF
DNA: TGTGCCATCAAAGTAGGGGACCTGAACACTGAAGCTTTCTTT
size: NA
J: TRBJ1-1
V: TRBV10-3
D: NA

CDR3: CASSPELQETQYF
DNA: TGTGCCAGCTCACCGGAGTTACAAGAGACCCAGTACTTC
size: few
J: TRBJ2-5
V: TRBV18
D: NA

CDR3: CSVDRDTDTDTQYF
DNA: TGCAGCGTTGACCGGGACACAGACACAGATACGCAGTATTTT
size: NA
J: TRBJ2-3
V: TRBV29-1
D: NA

CDR3: CASSQLGAGEETQYF
DNA: TGTGCCAGCAGTCAGCTGGGGGCTGGGGAGGAGACCCAGTACTTC
size: NA
J: TRBJ2-5
V: TRBV12-3/TRBV12-4
D: NA